Here is one TCR beta chain with its context. The CDR3 totals 17 residues. CDR1 LGHDT and CDR2 YNNKEL come from the germline V gene (reference sequence). The libraries of TRB cDNA were prepared using 5' RACE with UMI labels. No DNA is given; TCRdb re-called the 5' RACE reads and lists each CDR3 protein once. The sample table includes 100,000 to 150,000 distinct CDR3 sequences. The sample comes from a study of CXCR3-negative and CXCR3-positive naive CD8 T cells. This rearrangement joins TRBV3-1 to TRBJ2-3; TCRdb lists TRBD2, though no DNA is available to test this call. The sample was naive CXCR3- CD8+ T cells from blood. Subset given: CD45RO-CCR7+CD27+CD95- naive CD8+ T cells lacking CXCR3 (TNR3-). This clonotype originated in a human donor in good health. Some clones in this sample may be carry-over from other donors' samples. This chain's CDR3 is CASSWGLAGSTGDTQYF.